Listed here are 18 T cell receptor beta chains from one sample, sequenced in a study of graft-versus-host responses after intestinal transplantation. What these receptors recognize is not known. Data came from immunoSEQ multiplex PCR; TCRdb stores just in-frame clones and leaves some out. The table includes 100,000 or so clones, over 75% detected once. The specimen was unstimulated CD4+ T cells sorted from spleen or lymph node cells, collected before transplant. The receptors were gathered from a human donor who was the organ donor for an intestinal transplant.

The V gene is TRBV5-1, the J gene TRBJ1-1; D is uncertain. The CDR3 has 13 residues. Germline CDR1 reads SGHRS; CDR2 reads YFSETQ. The V end was cut by 4 bases, the J end by 1 base, with 8 bases between. CDR3 residues: CASSATGNTEAFF. The CDR3 bases are TGCGCCAGCAGCGCCACGGGGAACACTGAAGCTTTCTTT.

V and J are TRBV30 and TRBJ2-1, with 12 bases fitting TRBD2. The ends lost 7 bases at V and 8 bases at J; junction bases unmatched: 3. Germline V gene lookup returns CDR1 GTSNPN and CDR2 SVGIG (reference sequence). The CDR3 runs to 12 residues. CDR3 in amino acids: CASSGGAYEQFF. The CDR3, as DNA: TGTGCCTCTAGCGGGGGGGCATATGAGCAGTTCTTC. Looking up the rest from reference TRBV30 and TRBJ2-1 gives the full variable domain: SQTIHQWPATLVQPVGSPLSLECTVEGTSNPNLYWYRQAAGRGLQLLFYSVGIGQISSEVPQNLSASRPQDRQFILSSKKLLLSDSGFYLCASSGGAYEQFFGPGTRLTVL.

The CDR3 region has the DNA TGTGCCAGCAGTGAATTGGCAGGGAACAATCAGCCCCAGCATTTT. It is translated as CASSELAGNNQPQHF. The V and J genes are TRBV6-1 and TRBJ1-5; possible D gene TRBD1, 5 bases. Trimming took off 2 bases at V and 3 bases at J, with 11 bases between the two ends. This CDR3 contains 15 residues. CDR1 and CDR2 (germline): MNHNS, SASEGT.

The rearrangement uses TRBV19 and TRBJ1-2; D uncertain. CDR1 is LNHDA, CDR2 SQIVND, per germline (reference sequence). V lost 0 bases and J lost 0, with 11 bases in between. There are 16 residues in the CDR3. For the CDR3, the DNA is TGTGCCAGTAGTATAGATGGACGGCTCACTAACTATGGCTACACCTTC. Its translation is CASSIDGRLTNYGYTF.

This clone was counted only a few times. The J gene is TRBJ2-7, the V gene TRBV5-5; the match to TRBD2 covers 7 bases. Looked up from germline, CDR1 is SGHKS and CDR2 is YYEKEE (reference sequence). With V trimmed by 7 bases and J by 3 bases, 7 bases remained unmatched. The CDR3 contains 13 residues. The CDR3: CASEDGRFYEQYF. DNA of the CDR3: TGTGCCAGCGAGGACGGGAGGTTCTACGAGCAGTACTTC. The entire variable domain, with the rest obtained from reference TRBV5-5 and TRBJ2-7, is as follows: DAGVTQSPTHLIKTRGQQVTLRCSPISGHKSVSWYQQVLGQGPQFIFQYYEKEERGRGNFPDRFSARQFPNYSSELNVNALLLGDSALYLCASEDGRFYEQYFGPGTRLTVT.

CDR3 DNA: TGTGCCAGCAGCGAAACCGGGACAAGGAGCGGCGAGCAGTACTTC. Protein product: CASSETGTRSGEQYF. The chain recombines TRBV19 with TRBJ2-7; possibly TRBD1 for D (6 bases). Trimming stripped 9 bases from V and 6 bases from J, with 24 bases between. The CDR3 extends over 15 amino acids. Per the germline V gene, CDR1 is LNHDA and CDR2 is SQIVND (reference sequence). The full variable domain, its missing parts supplied by reference TRBV19 and TRBJ2-7, is DGGITQSPKYLFRKEGQNVTLSCEQNLNHDAMYWYRQDPGQGLRLIYYSQIVNDFQKGDIAEGYSVSREKKESFPLTVTSAQKNPTAFYLCASSETGTRSGEQYFGPGTRLTVT.

This sequence joins TRBV18 and TRBJ2-7, with D possibly being TRBD1 or TRBD2 (7 bases each). Per germline, CDR1 KGHSH and CDR2 LQKENI. CDR3 length equals 17 residues. V shed 6 bases and J shed 6 bases, with 27 bases lying between them. For the CDR3, the DNA is TGTGCCAGCTCCCCCACGACAGGGATGGGGGGGGTCGGCGAGCAGTACTTC. It yields the protein CASSPTTGMGGVGEQYF.

The chain recombines TRBV6-5 with TRBJ1-6; D call uncertain. Germline-derived CDR1 and CDR2 are MNHEY and SVGAGI. V was trimmed by 6 bases and J by 2 bases, leaving 8 bases between them. This CDR3 has 14 residues. This CDR3 reads CASSRQAYNSPLHF. CDR3 bases: TGTGCCAGCAGCAGACAAGCCTATAATTCACCCCTCCACTTT.

This sequence joins TRBV7-2 and TRBJ2-7; 8 bases line up with TRBD2. This CDR3 spans 14 amino acids. Germline CDR1 and CDR2: SGHTA and FQGNSA. V lost 5 bases and J lost 1; bases outside the gene matches: 4. The DNA for the CDR3 is TGTGCCAGCAGCCCCGGGGGGGCGTCCTACGAGCAGTACTTC. This codes for CASSPGGASYEQYF.

The V call is TRBV2, the J call TRBJ2-7, with D uncertain. Germline values: CDR1 SNHLY, CDR2 FYNNEI. CDR3 length: 18 amino acids. V lost 5 bases to trimming and J lost 6 bases, with 29 bases between them. The CDR3 DNA reads TGTGCCAGCAGTTCCTACAAGGGCAGGCCTACCTCCGTTGGCGAGCAGTACTTC. It specifies CASSSYKGRPTSVGEQYF.

The gene calls are TRBV7-2 and TRBJ2-7; D uncertain. Germline V gene lookup returns CDR1 SGHTA and CDR2 FQGNSA. This CDR3 contains 15 residues. Trimming took off 1 base at V and 0 bases at J, with 10 bases between the two ends. The CDR3 DNA is TGTGCCAGCAGCTTAGAACAGTCCGCCTCCTACGAGCAGTACTTC. Translating gives CASSLEQSASYEQYF.

The chain links TRBV6-1 to TRBJ2-1; D call uncertain. Looked up from germline, CDR1 is MNHNS and CDR2 is SASEGT. Between the trimmed V and J ends, which lost 4 bases and 0 bases, there was a span of 10 bases. The CDR3 is made up of 15 amino acids. The CDR3 DNA follows: TGTGCCAGCAGTGTATCTACAGCCTCCTACAATGAGCAGTTCTTC. This sequence encodes CASSVSTASYNEQFF.

This rearrangement joins TRBV5-1 to TRBJ2-5, with D uncertain. The V end was cut by 6 bases, the J end by 4 bases, with 7 bases between. Germline V gene sequence: CDR1 SGHRS, CDR2 YFSETQ. This CDR3 comprises 11 residues. CDR3 sequence reads: CASTLRETQYF. CDR3 nucleotide sequence: TGCGCCAGCACCCTCCGAGAGACCCAGTACTTC.

A few counts support this clone. The V and J genes are TRBV10-3 and TRBJ2-1; a possible D gene is TRBD1 (6 bases). The CDR3 is 13 residues long. Germline loops: CDR1 ENHRY, CDR2 SYGVKD. V lost 7 bases, J lost 4 bases, and 11 bases lay in between. The CDR3 loop is CAINGDRYNEQFF. For the CDR3, the DNA is TGTGCCATCAACGGAGACAGGTACAATGAGCAGTTCTTC.

This chain connects TRBV19 to TRBJ1-5, with D possibly matching TRBD1 (6 bases). Looked up from germline, CDR1 is LNHDA and CDR2 is SQIVND (reference sequence). V lost 7 bases to trimming and J lost 2 bases, with 18 bases between them. The CDR3 spans 16 residues. CDR3 bases: TGTGCCAGTACCAATGGGGGAGGGGGGGGCAATCAGCCCCAGCATTTT. It yields the protein CASTNGGGGGNQPQHF.

The chain uses TRBV11-2 and TRBJ2-3; unclear D gene. Germline lookup yields CDR1 SGHAT and CDR2 FQNNGV. Trimming shortened V by 2 bases and J by 0 bases, and 9 bases separated the two germline ends. This CDR3 comprises 15 residues. The CDR3 bases are TGTGCCAGCAGCTTATATGTGTTGAGCACAGATACGCAGTATTTT. It yields the protein CASSLYVLSTDTQYF.

V gene TRBV2 combines with J gene TRBJ2-7; possible D gene TRBD1, 5 bases. Trimming removed 7 bases from V and 2 bases from J, with 9 bases in between. Germline V gives CDR1 SNHLY, CDR2 FYNNEI. This CDR3 contains 12 residues. In DNA form, the CDR3 reads TGTGCCAGCATGCGACAGCCCTACGAGCAGTACTTC. Residues: CASMRQPYEQYF. The full variable domain, in which reference TRBV2 and TRBJ2-7 provide the parts outside the CDR3, is EPEVTQTPSHQVTQMGQEVILRCVPISNHLYFYWYRQILGQKVEFLVSFYNNEISEKSEIFDDQFSVERPDGSNFTLKIRSTKLEDSAMYFCASMRQPYEQYFGPGTRLTVT.

The genes are TRBV19 and TRBJ1-5, with 8 bases matching TRBD1. This CDR3 region has 15 residues. CDR1 LNHDA and CDR2 SQIVND come from the germline V gene (reference sequence). The junction had 3 bases not matched to a gene; V was cut back by 4 bases and J by 1 base. CDR3 coding DNA: TGTGCCAGTAGTAAGTCAGGGGGCAGCAATCAGCCCCAGCATTTT. Residues: CASSKSGGSNQPQHF. The whole variable domain, filled in from reference TRBV19 and TRBJ1-5, reads DGGITQSPKYLFRKEGQNVTLSCEQNLNHDAMYWYRQDPGQGLRLIYYSQIVNDFQKGDIAEGYSVSREKKESFPLTVTSAQKNPTAFYLCASSKSGGSNQPQHFGDGTRLSIL.